This section outlines one TCR beta chain sequence together with its context. Per the original data handling: By means of reference gene primer amplification, nucleated cell counts were estimated. This table comes from immunoSEQ multiplex PCR, and its TCRdb copy is limited to in-frame clones, with some not included. The DNA gave D and trimming, while V, J and clone size come from that table. The data contain 230,000 or so clones, roughly nine tenths of them seen just once; the ten biggest clones take up 2.6%. This sample is part of a study of blood T cell repertoires in COVID-19. Overall study context: PBMCs, B-cell-depleted T cells, or T cells were the source of the cDNA or gDNA that made up the material.

Symptom resolution, clearance, or two negative PCRs marked the recovered donors of Cohort 3. Sequences were obtained from PBMCs or T cells enriched from blood (not recorded which). The receptor was derived from a woman in her thirties who had recovered from COVID-19.

DNA for the CDR3: TGTGCCAGCAGCCAAACCCGGGGGGGGCGTGATGAAAAACTGTTTTTT. This translates into CASSQTRGGRDEKLFF. The chain carries TRBV7-9 and TRBJ1-4; the D gene is possibly TRBD1 (6 bases). Trimming stripped 5 bases from V and 6 bases from J, with 19 bases between. CDR3 length equals 16 residues. Germline CDR1 is SEHNR and CDR2 is FQNEAQ (reference sequence).